One sample yielded the 30 T cell receptor beta chains listed below, sequenced in a study of T cell repertoires in cytomegalovirus infection. TCRdb re-derived calls from the reads in MiXCR, one entry per CDR3 protein. The sample lists about 440,000 distinct CDR3 sequences; approximately 31% were seen once. The sample was PBMCs. The source is a human donor in good health (CMV status not recorded). Some clones in this sample may be carry-over from other donors' samples.

Ten or more counts support this clonotype. The CDR3 coding sequence is TGTGCCACCCGCTTTCCAGGGCCGGGAGGAGAGCAGTACTTC. Residues: CATRFPGPGGEQYF. This chain joins TRBV7-9 and TRBJ2-7, with TRBD2 identical over 7 bases. The V and J ends lost 10 bases and 7 bases, in that order; junction bases with no gene match: 16. The CDR3 consists of 14 residues. CDR1 and CDR2 (germline): SEHNR, FQNEAQ (reference sequence).

This clonotype was found once. At one end the junction does not follow the germline gene, possibly because of a read error. The chain employs TRBV19 and TRBJ2-5; D might be TRBD2 (6 bases). Germline CDR1 reads LNHDA; CDR2 reads SQIVND (reference sequence). The CDR3 has 13 residues. CDR3 amino acids: CAASAGTQETPYF. CDR3 bases: TGTGCCGCCTCCGCGGGGACTCAAGAGACCCCGTACTTC.

The chain uses TRBV6-2 or TRBV6-3 and TRBJ1-5; the match to TRBD1 covers 7 bases. The germline V gene has CDR1 MNHEY and CDR2 SVGEGT. The CDR3 runs to 15 residues. Losses at the gene ends were 6 bases for V and 3 bases for J; bases not matched to a gene: 8. The CDR3 loop is CASRPTGTDNQPQHF. CDR3 bases: TGTGCCAGCAGGCCTACCGGGACAGACAATCAGCCCCAGCATTTT.

The CDR3 DNA reads TGTGCCAGCAGCCCCAACCCTCAGGGGGCTTGGGTCTACACCTTC. Its protein is CASSPNPQGAWVYTF. J is TRBJ1-2 and V is TRBV7-9, with TRBD1 matching over 8 bases. The V and J ends lost 5 bases and 10 bases, in that order; junction bases with no gene match: 15. The CDR3 is 15 amino acids. Germline assignment: CDR1 SEHNR and CDR2 FQNEAQ (reference sequence). The full variable domain, its missing parts supplied by reference TRBV7-9 and TRBJ1-2, is DTGVSQNPRHKITKRGQNVTFRCDPISEHNRLYWYRQTLGQGPEFLTYFQNEAQLEKSRLLSDRFSAERPKGSFSTLEIQRTEQGDSAMYLCASSPNPQGAWVYTFGSGTRLTVV.

The sample holds a few counts of this clonotype. V gene TRBV20-1 combines with J gene TRBJ2-3; tentatively, D is TRBD2 (6 bases). The V and J ends lost 0 bases and 0 bases respectively, with 16 bases between them. Germline V gene sequence: CDR1 DFQATT, CDR2 SNEGSKA (reference sequence). The CDR3 loop spans 17 amino acids. DNA of the CDR3: TGCAGTGCTAGAGATTTAACGGGGGAGTCTAGCACAGATACGCAGTATTTT. Its protein product is CSARDLTGESSTDTQYF.

Of note for this clonotype: Sequence at one end of the junction differs from germline and may be a read error. The chain combines TRBV7-9 with TRBJ2-7; D call uncertain. This CDR3 comprises 14 residues. Germline lookup yields CDR1 SEHNR and CDR2 FQNEAQ (reference sequence). This CDR3 is CASSLQEYSYEQHF. The CDR3 DNA is TGTGCCAGCAGTTTGCAGGAATACTCCTACGAGCAGCACTTC. Full variable domain (rest looked up from reference TRBV7-9 and TRBJ2-7): DTGVSQNPRHKITKRGQNVTFRCDPISEHNRLYWYRQTLGQGPEFLTYFQNEAQLEKSRLLSDRFSAERPKGSFSTLEIQRTEQGDSAMYLCASSLQEYSYEQHFGPGTRLTVT.

This clonotype was counted a few times. V is TRBV2 and J is TRBJ2-3; D is possibly TRBD1 or TRBD2 (5 bases each). The germline CDR1 and CDR2 sequences are SNHLY and FYNNEI. This CDR3 spans 15 amino acids. Between the trimmed V and J ends, which lost 3 bases and 0 bases, there was a span of 10 bases. CDR3 region: CASSEGRLSTDTQYF. The CDR3, as DNA: TGTGCCAGCAGTGAGGGACGGTTGAGCACAGATACGCAGTATTTT.

This clonotype has a count of ten or more. The genes are TRBV11-2 and TRBJ2-7; 14 positions match TRBD2. Losses at the gene ends were 5 bases for V and 2 bases for J; bases not matched to a gene: 5. Germline CDR1 SGHAT, CDR2 FQNNGV. The CDR3 is 16 amino acids. CDR3 region: CASSPRLAGGPYEQYF. In nucleotides, the CDR3 is TGTGCCAGCAGCCCCCGACTAGCGGGGGGGCCCTACGAGCAGTACTTC.

Comments on this clonotype: A clone one base away is much larger, so this may be a read error. The chain combines TRBV11-2 with TRBJ2-3, with 7 nucleotides matching TRBD1. In germline, CDR1 is SGHAT, CDR2 FQNNGV. CDR3 size: 13 residues. The CDR3 coding sequence is TGTGCCAGCAGCCCGAGAGGGACAGATAAGCAGTATTTT. This sequence encodes CASSPRGTDKQYF.

This clonotype has just a few counts. The genes are TRBV3-1 and TRBJ1-4, with D hard to call. Trimming took 6 bases from V and 0 from J, leaving 8 bases between them. The CDR3 extends over 14 amino acids. The germline V gene encodes CDR1 LGHDT and CDR2 YNNKEL (reference sequence). CDR3 sequence reads: CASSYIATNEKLFF. In DNA, the CDR3 is TGTGCCAGCAGTTACATTGCAACTAATGAAAAACTGTTTTTT. The whole variable domain, filled in from reference TRBV3-1 and TRBJ1-4, reads DTAVSQTPKYLVTQMGNDKSIKCEQNLGHDTMYWYKQDSKKFLKIMFSYNNKELIINETVPNRFSPKSPDKAHLNLHINSLELGDSAVYFCASSYIATNEKLFFGSGTQLSVL.

The chain couples TRBV27 to TRBJ2-1; D gene ambiguous. V lost 8 bases to trimming and J lost 8 bases, with 13 bases between them. Germline V gives CDR1 MNHEY, CDR2 SMNVEV (reference sequence). This CDR3 is 12 amino acids long. The CDR3 protein is CASRLGLDEQFF. In DNA form, the CDR3 reads TGTGCCAGCCGCCTCGGTCTTGATGAGCAGTTCTTC.

The rearrangement joins TRBV6-5 to TRBJ2-1, with TRBD2 identical over 8 bases. Germline assignment: CDR1 MNHEY and CDR2 SVGAGI. V lost 4 bases and J lost 10; bases outside the gene matches: 6. The CDR3 is 13 residues long. CDR3 sequence: CASSSPGGEEQFF. In nucleotides, the CDR3 is TGTGCCAGCAGTTCCCCCGGGGGGGAGGAGCAGTTCTTC.

The J gene is TRBJ2-7, the V gene TRBV6-5; 7 bases fit TRBD1. The CDR3 totals 14 residues. The ends lost 0 bases at V and 3 bases at J; junction bases unmatched: 2. CDR1 and CDR2 (germline): MNHEY, SVGAGI. The CDR3 coding sequence is TGTGCCAGCAGTTACTCGCCAGGGGGCTACGAGCAGTACTTC. This encodes CASSYSPGGYEQYF.

This clonotype was detected ten times or more. V gene TRBV7-9 combines with J gene TRBJ2-7; 8 bases fit TRBD1. Losses at the gene ends were 6 bases for V and 3 bases for J; bases not matched to a gene: 10. The CDR3 runs 15 residues. The germline CDR1 and CDR2 sequences are SEHNR and FQNEAQ (reference sequence). The CDR3 nucleotides read TGTGCCAGCAGTTCCGCGGAAGGACAGGGCTACGAGCAGTACTTC. Protein sequence: CASSSAEGQGYEQYF.

V and J are TRBV7-8 and TRBJ2-5, with TRBD2 matching 7 bases. V shed 5 bases, J shed 1 base, and the junction held 10 bases outside the gene matches. The CDR3 covers 16 residues. Germline CDR1 SGHVS, CDR2 FQNEAQ. The CDR3: CASSAPGLRSQETQYF. CDR3 bases: TGTGCCAGCAGCGCCCCGGGACTAAGGAGCCAAGAGACCCAGTACTTC. The full variable domain, completed using reference TRBV7-8 and TRBJ2-5, is GAGVSQSPRYKVAKRGQDVALRCDPISGHVSLFWYQQALGQGPEFLTYFQNEAQLDKSGLPSDRFFAERPEGSVSTLKIQRTQQEDSAVYLCASSAPGLRSQETQYFGPGTRLLVL.

As regards this clonotype: A much larger clonotype is one base distant, so this may be a read error. The gene calls are TRBV5-4 and TRBJ2-7, with D unclear. The CDR3 contains 14 residues. The V gene's germline CDR1 is SGHNT and CDR2 YYREEE (reference sequence). CDR3 sequence (DNA): TGTGCCAGCAGCTTGCGGGCTTTCCCCTACGAGAAGTACTTC. It translates to CASSLRAFPYEKYF.

The sample holds one count of this clonotype. The chain combines TRBV20-1 with TRBJ1-5, with D tentatively TRBD1 (6 bases). Germline assignment: CDR1 DFQATT and CDR2 SNEGSKA (reference sequence). V lost 3 bases and J lost 1, with 13 bases in between. The CDR3 runs 15 residues. DNA of the CDR3: TGCAGTGCTAGGACAGGTGGAGGCAGCAATCAGCCCCAGCATTTT. Translated: CSARTGGGSNQPQHF.

This clonotype appeared a few times. This sequence joins TRBV6-2 or TRBV6-3 and TRBJ2-5; the match to TRBD1 covers 8 bases. The germline V gene has CDR1 MNHEY and CDR2 SVGEGT. The trim removed 5 bases at V and 5 bases at J, leaving 10 bases unmatched. The CDR3 is 15 residues long. The CDR3, as DNA: TGTGCCAGCAGTCTTCCAGGGGGCCCAAGGGAGACCCAGTACTTC. It is translated as CASSLPGGPRETQYF.

J is TRBJ1-6 and V is TRBV7-9; the match to TRBD1 covers 7 bases. Trimming took 2 bases from V and 18 from J; bases not matched to a gene: 10. Germline loops: CDR1 SEHNR, CDR2 FQNEAQ (reference sequence). This CDR3 is built from 13 residues. The chain's CDR3 is CASSLTATGTDHF. The CDR3 DNA sequence: TGTGCCAGCAGCTTAACCGCGACAGGGACTGACCACTTT.

With regard to this clonotype: A much larger clone is a single base away; this may be a read error. The chain links TRBV7-2 to TRBJ1-5; no firm D call. V gave up 2 bases and J gave up 11 bases, with 22 bases separating them. CDR3 length: 16 residues. Germline CDR1 reads SGHTA; CDR2 reads FQGNSA. CDR3 loop: CASSLIGNPVDQTQHF. CDR3 bases: TGTGCCAGCAGCTTAATCGGAAACCCGGTGGACCAGACCCAGCATTTT.

A few counts support this clonotype. A clone one base away is much larger, so this may be a read error. The chain uses TRBV11-2 and TRBJ2-7; possibly TRBD2 for D (5 bases). Trimming pared 5 bases from V and 3 bases from J, leaving 11 bases between. This CDR3 comprises 13 residues. Germline V gene lookup returns CDR1 SGHAT and CDR2 FQNNGV. The CDR3 nucleotides are TGTGCCAGCAGCCGGACGGGGAACTACGAGCAGTACTTC. Translation: CASSRTGNYEQYF.

The chain uses TRBV5-5 and TRBJ2-1; maybe TRBD1 (6 bases). Germline-derived CDR1 and CDR2 are SGHKS and YYEKEE (reference sequence). Trimming shortened V by 4 bases and J by 10 bases, and 12 bases separated the two germline ends. This CDR3 has 12 amino acids. The CDR3 region has the DNA TGTGCCAGCAGCGATCCTGACAGGGAGCAGTTCTTC. This sequence encodes CASSDPDREQFF.

In this sample, this clonotype turned up many times. The chain recombines TRBV7-2 with TRBJ2-1; 7 bases map to TRBD2. The CDR3 loop spans 16 amino acids. V shed 2 bases and J 0 bases; nucleotides not matched to a gene: 4. CDR1 is SGHTA, CDR2 FQGNSA, per germline. The chain's CDR3 is CASSLKGGSSYNEQFF. The CDR3, as DNA: TGTGCCAGCAGCTTAAAAGGCGGGAGCTCCTACAATGAGCAGTTCTTC.

A word on this clonotype: One junction end disagrees with the germline gene, perhaps due to a read error. The chain links TRBV5-3 to TRBJ1-2; D ambiguous. TRBV5-3 is classed as an ORF, of uncertain function. The CDR3 spans 12 residues. CDR3 loop: CASSSQDYGYTF. DNA of the CDR3: TGTGCCAGCAGCTCGCAAGACTATGGCTACACCTTC.

This clonotype was recorded only once. This sequence joins TRBV7-8 and TRBJ1-5, with a weak D call TRBD1 (5 bases). Germline-derived CDR1 and CDR2 are SGHVS and FQNEAQ. This CDR3 spans 15 amino acids. The V and J ends lost 5 bases and 3 bases respectively, with 14 bases between them. CDR3 sequence (DNA): TGTGCCAGCAGCCCACACGGGGCCAACAATCAGCCCCAGCATTTT. Its translation: CASSPHGANNQPQHF.

In its sample, this clonotype was seen a few times. The V and J genes are TRBV18 and TRBJ2-2; D unresolved. Germline loops: CDR1 KGHSH, CDR2 LQKENI. Deletions cut 4 bases from V and 7 bases from J, with 7 bases between. This CDR3 region has 12 residues. CDR3 loop: CASSQRRGELFF. CDR3 in DNA: TGTGCCAGCTCACAGAGGCGCGGGGAGCTGTTTTTT.

There are a few counts of this clonotype. The V call is TRBV7-9, the J call TRBJ1-5, with D possibly TRBD1 on 6 matching bases. Per the germline V gene, CDR1 is SEHNR and CDR2 is FQNEAQ (reference sequence). Trimming removed 6 bases from V and 7 bases from J, with 16 bases in between. The CDR3 is made up of 14 amino acids. Written as DNA, the CDR3 is TGTGCCAGCAGGCACAGCACAGGGATGCAGCCCCAGCATTTT. This encodes CASRHSTGMQPQHF.

The CDR3 here is CASSRGTGYNSPLHF. CDR3 coding DNA: TGTGCCAGCAGCCGTGGGACAGGGTATAATTCACCCCTCCACTTT. The chain recombines TRBV7-6 with TRBJ1-6, with 9 bases lining up with TRBD1. Germline V gene sequence: CDR1 SGHVS, CDR2 FNYEAQ. CDR3 size: 15 residues. V gave up 5 bases and J gave up 4 bases; unmatched junction bases: 3.

The rearrangement links TRBV4-1 to TRBJ2-6; D gene uncertain. Germline assignment: CDR1 MGHRA and CDR2 YSYEKL. This CDR3 comprises 16 residues. Trimming cost V 5 bases and J 1 base, with 12 bases left between them. The DNA for the CDR3 is TGCGCCAGCAGCGACTTAGGTCTTTCTGGGGCCAACGTCCTGACTTTC. It is translated as CASSDLGLSGANVLTF.

The CDR3 loop reads CASSRSSLHGTGFSGELFF. The CDR3 nucleotides are TGTGCCAGCAGCCGCTCCTCACTCCACGGGACAGGGTTTTCCGGGGAGCTGTTTTTT. The rearrangement uses TRBV5-5 and TRBJ2-2, with 9 bases aligning to TRBD1. The CDR3 runs 19 residues. Unmatched junction bases numbered 19, after V lost 4 bases and J lost 6 bases. Per germline, CDR1 SGHKS and CDR2 YYEKEE (reference sequence). The whole variable domain, remainder taken from reference TRBV5-5 and TRBJ2-2, is DAGVTQSPTHLIKTRGQQVTLRCSPISGHKSVSWYQQVLGQGPQFIFQYYEKEERGRGNFPDRFSARQFPNYSSELNVNALLLGDSALYLCASSRSSLHGTGFSGELFFGEGSRLTVL.